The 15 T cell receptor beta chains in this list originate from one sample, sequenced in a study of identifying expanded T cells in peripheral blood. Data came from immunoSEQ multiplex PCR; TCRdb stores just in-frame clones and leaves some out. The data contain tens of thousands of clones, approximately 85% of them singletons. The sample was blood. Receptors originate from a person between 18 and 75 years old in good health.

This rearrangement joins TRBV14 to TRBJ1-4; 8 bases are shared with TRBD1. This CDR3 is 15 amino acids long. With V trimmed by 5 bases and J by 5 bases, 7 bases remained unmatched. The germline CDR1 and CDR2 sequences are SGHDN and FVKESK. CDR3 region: CASSRRQGTNEKLFF. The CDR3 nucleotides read TGTGCCAGCAGCAGGCGACAGGGGACAAATGAAAAACTGTTTTTT.

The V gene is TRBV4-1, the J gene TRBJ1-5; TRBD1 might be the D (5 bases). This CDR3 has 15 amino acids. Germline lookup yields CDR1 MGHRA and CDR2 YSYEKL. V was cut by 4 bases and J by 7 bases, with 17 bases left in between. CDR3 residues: CASSPLGDQVQPQHF. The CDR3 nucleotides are TGCGCCAGCAGCCCCCTAGGGGATCAGGTACAGCCCCAGCATTTT.

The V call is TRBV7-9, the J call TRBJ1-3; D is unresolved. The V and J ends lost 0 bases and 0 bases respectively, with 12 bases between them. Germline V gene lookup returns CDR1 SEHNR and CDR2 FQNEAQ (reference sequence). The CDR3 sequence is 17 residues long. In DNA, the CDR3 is TGTGCCAGCAGCTTAGCGGGCAGTTCTTACTCTGGAAACACCATATATTTT. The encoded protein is CASSLAGSSYSGNTIYF.

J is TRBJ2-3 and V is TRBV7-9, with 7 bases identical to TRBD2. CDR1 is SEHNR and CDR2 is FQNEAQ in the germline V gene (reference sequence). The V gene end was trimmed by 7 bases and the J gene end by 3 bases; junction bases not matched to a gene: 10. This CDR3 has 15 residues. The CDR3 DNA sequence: TGTGCCAGCACCCGGAGCGGGGAGTGGACAGATACGCAGTATTTT. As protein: CASTRSGEWTDTQYF.

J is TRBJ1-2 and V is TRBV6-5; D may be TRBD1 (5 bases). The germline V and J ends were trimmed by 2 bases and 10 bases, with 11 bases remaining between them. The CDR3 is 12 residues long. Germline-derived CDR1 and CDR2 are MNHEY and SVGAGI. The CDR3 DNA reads TGTGCCAGCAGTTACGCGCTAGGGGACTACACCTTC. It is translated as CASSYALGDYTF.

The CDR3 sequence is CASSAKQGGDEQFF. The CDR3 nucleotides are TGTGCCAGCAGTGCTAAACAGGGTGGCGATGAGCAGTTCTTC. The chain combines TRBV25-1 with TRBJ2-1, with D tentatively TRBD1 (6 bases). The CDR3 is 14 residues long. Trimming took 4 bases from V and 8 from J, leaving 15 bases between them. Germline values: CDR1 MGHDK, CDR2 SYGVNS. The whole variable domain, remainder taken from reference TRBV25-1 and TRBJ2-1, is EADIYQTPRYLVIGTGKKITLECSQTMGHDKMYWYQQDPGMELHLIHYSYGVNSTEKGDLSSESTVSRIRTEHFPLTLESARPSHTSQYLCASSAKQGGDEQFFGPGTRLTVL.

CDR3 nucleotides: TGCGCCAGCAGTCTTCGCATCGGCCCGGGGTACAAAAACATTCAGTACTTC. This sequence encodes CASSLRIGPGYKNIQYF. The J gene is TRBJ2-4, the V gene TRBV5-1; a weak D match, TRBD2 (5 bases). CDR3 length: 17 amino acids. Germline assignment: CDR1 SGHRS and CDR2 YFSETQ. The V end was cut by 5 bases, the J end by 3 bases, with 21 bases between.

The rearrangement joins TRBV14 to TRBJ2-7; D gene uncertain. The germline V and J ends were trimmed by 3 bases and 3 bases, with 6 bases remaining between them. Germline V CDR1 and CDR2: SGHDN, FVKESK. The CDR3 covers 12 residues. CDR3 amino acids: CASSHGGYEQYF. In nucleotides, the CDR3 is TGTGCCAGCAGCCATGGTGGCTACGAGCAGTACTTC.

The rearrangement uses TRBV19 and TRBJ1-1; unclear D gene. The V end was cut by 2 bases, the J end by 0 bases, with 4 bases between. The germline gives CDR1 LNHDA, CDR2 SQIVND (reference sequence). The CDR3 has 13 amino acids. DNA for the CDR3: TGTGCCAGTAGTATACACTTGAACACTGAAGCTTTCTTT. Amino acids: CASSIHLNTEAFF.

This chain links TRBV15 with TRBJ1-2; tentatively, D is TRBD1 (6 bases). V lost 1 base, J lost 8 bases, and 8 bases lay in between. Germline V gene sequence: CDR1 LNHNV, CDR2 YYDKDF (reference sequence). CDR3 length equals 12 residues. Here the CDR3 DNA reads TGTGCCACCAGCAGAGCAGGGGTAGGCTACACCTTC. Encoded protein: CATSRAGVGYTF.

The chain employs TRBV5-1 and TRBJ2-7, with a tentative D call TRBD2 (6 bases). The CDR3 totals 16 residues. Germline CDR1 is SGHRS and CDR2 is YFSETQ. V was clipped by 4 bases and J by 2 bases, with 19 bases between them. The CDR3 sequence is CASSPTASAYTYEQYF. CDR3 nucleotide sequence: TGCGCCAGCAGCCCCACTGCTAGCGCCTACACCTACGAGCAGTACTTC.

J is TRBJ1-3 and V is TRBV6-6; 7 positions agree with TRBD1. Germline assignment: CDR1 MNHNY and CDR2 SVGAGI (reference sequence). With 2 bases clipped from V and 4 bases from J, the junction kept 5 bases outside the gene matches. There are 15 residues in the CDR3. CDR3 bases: TGTGCCAGCAGTTACCCTGGGACAGCCGGAAACACCATATATTTT. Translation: CASSYPGTAGNTIYF.

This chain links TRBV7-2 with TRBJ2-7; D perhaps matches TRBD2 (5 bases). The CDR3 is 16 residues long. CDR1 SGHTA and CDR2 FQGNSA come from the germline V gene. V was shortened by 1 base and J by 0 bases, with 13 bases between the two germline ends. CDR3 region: CASSLDFGGSSYEQYF. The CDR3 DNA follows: TGTGCCAGCAGCTTAGATTTTGGAGGCTCCTCCTACGAGCAGTACTTC. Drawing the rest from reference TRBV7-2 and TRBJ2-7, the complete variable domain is GAGVSQSPSNKVTEKGKDVELRCDPISGHTALYWYRQSLGQGLEFLIYFQGNSAPDKSGLPSDRFSAERTGGSVSTLTIQRTQQEDSAVYLCASSLDFGGSSYEQYFGPGTRLTVT.

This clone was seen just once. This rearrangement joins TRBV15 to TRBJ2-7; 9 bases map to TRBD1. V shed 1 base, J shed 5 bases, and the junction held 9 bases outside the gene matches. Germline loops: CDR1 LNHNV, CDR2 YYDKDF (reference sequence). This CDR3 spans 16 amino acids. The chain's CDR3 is CATSRGSGTGRNEQYF. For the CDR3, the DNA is TGTGCCACCAGCAGAGGTTCCGGGACAGGGCGGAACGAGCAGTACTTC.

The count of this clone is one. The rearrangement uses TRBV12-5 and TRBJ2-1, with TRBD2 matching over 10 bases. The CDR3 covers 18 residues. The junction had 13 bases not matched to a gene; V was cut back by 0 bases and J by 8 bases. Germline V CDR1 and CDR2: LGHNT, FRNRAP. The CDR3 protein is CASGLVLLAGVGIHEQFF. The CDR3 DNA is TGTGCTAGTGGTTTGGTACTTCTAGCGGGAGTTGGGATCCATGAGCAGTTCTTC.